This TCR beta chain comes out of a study of metastatic and nonmetastatic thyroid tumors. Study context: Comparison of repertoires was carried out across blood and tumor or nodule tissue from malignant and benign thyroid patients. Findings and limits, study-wide: Significantly higher TCR beta diversity was reportedly seen in malignant thyroid tumors than benign nodules, in blood and tumor.

This clone was seen at least ten times. Its antigen remains unidentified. Ahead of thyroid surgery, no patient had received treatment of any kind. In the original analysis: In papillary thyroid cancer, a distant-metastasis classifier was built using CDR3 differences across clinicopathological groups. MiXCR was used by TCRdb to re-call the PCR reads. The V and J calls and clone size come from TCRdb's table, not from the authors' own analysis. The profile shows around 22,000 clones, approximately 9.9% of them singletons. The germline V gene encodes CDR1 MNHEY and CDR2 SVGAGI. Losses at the gene ends were 0 bases for V and 5 bases for J; bases not matched to a gene: 9. The CDR3 has 16 residues.

The sample taken for sequencing was blood. The chain uses TRBV6-5 and TRBJ1-1, with TRBD1 identical over 7 bases. The sequence was collected from a female donor with papillary thyroid cancer or a benign thyroid nodule (not recorded which). Some clones in this sample may be carry-over from other donors' samples. CDR3 nucleotide sequence: TGTGCCAGCAGTTACTCTTCCGGCAGGGGGAAAACTGAAGCTTTCTTT. This sequence encodes CASSYSSGRGKTEAFF.